A single TCR beta chain is shown here with its context. From germline, CDR1 is SNHLY and CDR2 FYNNEI. V was cut by 7 bases and J by 9 bases, with 19 bases left in between. This CDR3 has 14 residues. The sample comes from a study of blood T cell repertoires in COVID-19. In the study overall: Acute and convalescent COVID-19 specimens originated in the United States, Italy and Spain. Nucleic acid was either cDNA or gDNA, and it came from T cells, B-cell-depleted T cells, or PBMCs.

It was during active infection that Seattle patients were enrolled and then longitudinally followed. In the original processing: For nucleated cells, counts were estimated from reference gene primer amplification. The table came from immunoSEQ multiplex PCR; TCRdb's copy has only in-frame clones and leaves some out. V and J calls plus clone size are reproduced from that table; the DNA served to infer D and trimming. Seen here are over 150,000 clones, about 83% observed once, and the top ten hold about 12%. The material sequenced was peripheral blood. This receptor was obtained from an older woman with COVID-19, enrolled during active disease. The V call is TRBV2, the J call TRBJ2-1; TRBD1 is a possible D gene (6 bases). Here the CDR3 reads CASTVKYRVVEQFF. CDR3 nucleotide sequence: TGTGCCAGCACGGTGAAATACAGGGTTGTTGAGCAGTTCTTC.